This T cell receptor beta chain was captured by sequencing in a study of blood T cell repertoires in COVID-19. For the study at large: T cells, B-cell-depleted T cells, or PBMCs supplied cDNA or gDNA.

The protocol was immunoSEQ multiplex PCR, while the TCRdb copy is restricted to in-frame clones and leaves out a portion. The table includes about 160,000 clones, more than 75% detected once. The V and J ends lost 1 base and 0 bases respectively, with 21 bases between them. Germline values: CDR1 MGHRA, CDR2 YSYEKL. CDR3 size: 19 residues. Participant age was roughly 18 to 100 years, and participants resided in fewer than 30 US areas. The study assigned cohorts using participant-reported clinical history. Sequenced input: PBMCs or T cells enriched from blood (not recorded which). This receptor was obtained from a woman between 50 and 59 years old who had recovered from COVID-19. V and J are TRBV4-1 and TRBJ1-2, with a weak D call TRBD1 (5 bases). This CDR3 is CASSQGQLGLKETNYGYTF. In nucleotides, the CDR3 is TGCGCCAGCAGCCAAGGGCAACTGGGACTCAAAGAGACTAACTATGGCTACACCTTC.